This record looks at one T cell receptor (beta chain) sequence and its context. The record originates from a study of blood T cell repertoires in COVID-19. For the study at large: PBMCs, B-cell-depleted T cells, or T cells provided the cDNA or gDNA that made up the material.

In the authors' workflow: Estimated nucleated cell counts came from reference gene primer amplification. Measured with immunoSEQ multiplex PCR; TCRdb has only the in-frame clones, and not every one. For V, J and clone size, that table is used; D and trimming come from the DNA. The sample contains about 140,000 clones, 80% to 90% of which appear only once. The V and J ends lost 6 bases and 4 bases, in that order; junction bases with no gene match: 10. The CDR3 sequence is 15 residues long. Germline V gene sequence: CDR1 MDHEN, CDR2 SYDVKM. The rearrangement joins TRBV28 to TRBJ2-7, with 9 positions matching TRBD1. The TCR was taken from a man in his 60s with active or convalescent COVID-19. What was sequenced was peripheral blood. The CDR3 region is CASSQPGTGKYEQYF. As DNA, the CDR3 is TGTGCCAGCAGCCAGCCCGGGACAGGGAAATACGAGCAGTACTTC.